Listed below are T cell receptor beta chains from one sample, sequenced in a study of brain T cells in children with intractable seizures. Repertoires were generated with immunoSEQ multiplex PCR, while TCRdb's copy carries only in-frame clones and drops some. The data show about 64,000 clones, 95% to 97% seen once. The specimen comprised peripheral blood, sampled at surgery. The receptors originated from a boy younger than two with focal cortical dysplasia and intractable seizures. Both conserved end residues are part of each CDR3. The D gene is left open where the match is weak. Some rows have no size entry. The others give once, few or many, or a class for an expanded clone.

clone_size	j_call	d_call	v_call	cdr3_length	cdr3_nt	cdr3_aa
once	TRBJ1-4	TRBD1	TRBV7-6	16	TGTGCCAGCAGCTTAGCGGTCAGGGGGCGCGGTGAAAAACTGTTTTTT	CASSLAVRGRGEKLFF
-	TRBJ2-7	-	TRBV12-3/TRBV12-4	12	TGTGCCAGCAGCATAACCCCCTACGAGCAGTACTTC	CASSITPYEQYF
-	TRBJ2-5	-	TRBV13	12	TGTGCCAGCAGCTCGAGTCAAGAGACCCAGTACTTC	CASSSSQETQYF
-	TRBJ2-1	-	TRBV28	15	TGTGCCAGCAGCCCGGGGGGCCCGGGGTACAATGAGCAGTTCTTC	CASSPGGPGYNEQFF
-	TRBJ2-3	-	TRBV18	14	TGTGCCAGCTCAATCCAGGGGTTGGCAGATACGCAGTATTTT	CASSIQGLADTQYF
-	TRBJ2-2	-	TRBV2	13	TGTGCCAGCAGAGGAGGGTATTCCGGGGAGCTGTTTTTT	CASRGGYSGELFF
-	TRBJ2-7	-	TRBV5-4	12	TGTGCCAGCAGCTTGGACACCTACGAGCAGTACTTC	CASSLDTYEQYF
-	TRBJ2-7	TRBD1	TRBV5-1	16	TGCGCCAGCAGCCTTGGCCGAGGGACAGGGGCCTACGAGCAGTACTTC	CASSLGRGTGAYEQYF
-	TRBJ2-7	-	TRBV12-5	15	TGTGCTAGTGGTTATCGGACAGGGAGGGTCTACGAGCAGTACTTC	CASGYRTGRVYEQYF
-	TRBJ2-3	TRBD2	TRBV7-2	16	TGTGCCAGCAGCTTAGCCGGGACTAGCGCCCCAGATACGCAGTATTTT	CASSLAGTSAPDTQYF
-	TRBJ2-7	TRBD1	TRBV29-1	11	TGCAGCGTCCTGACAGGGTACGAGCAGTACTTC	CSVLTGYEQYF
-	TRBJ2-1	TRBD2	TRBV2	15	TGTGCCAGCAGTGTTTGGAGTAGCGGGGGAAATGAGCAGTTCTTC	CASSVWSSGGNEQFF
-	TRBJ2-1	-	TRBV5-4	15	TGTGCCAGCAGCTTGGTTACGGTTGATGACAATGAGCAGTTCTTC	CASSLVTVDDNEQFF